A single sample gave rise to the 27 T cell receptor beta chains below, sequenced in a study of shared clonotypes between healthy human individuals. Repertoires were generated with immunoSEQ multiplex PCR, while TCRdb's copy carries only in-frame clones and drops some. Of roughly 2.2 million clones listed, 80% to 95% are singletons. The sequenced sample was naive CD4+ T cells from PBMCs. Described subset: CD45RA+ positively selected. Every receptor here comes from a man younger than 35 in good health. Some clones in this sample may be carry-over from other donors' samples.

CDR3: CASSSQGLGEEKLFF. The CDR3 bases are TGTGCCAGCAGTTCCCAAGGATTAGGGGAGGAAAAACTGTTTTTT. This rearrangement joins TRBV28 to TRBJ1-4; tentatively, D is TRBD1 (5 bases). Germline V lookup: CDR1 MDHEN, CDR2 SYDVKM. V shed 4 bases and J shed 8 bases, with 17 bases lying between them. This CDR3 has 15 residues.

This chain joins TRBV11-2 and TRBJ1-3; D gene ambiguous. This CDR3 has 14 residues. V gave up 5 bases and J gave up 3 bases, with 11 bases separating them. CDR1 is SGHAT, CDR2 FQNNGV, per germline. The CDR3 loop reads CASSPPVSGNTIYF. Written as DNA, the CDR3 is TGTGCCAGCAGCCCTCCCGTCAGTGGAAACACCATATATTTT.

The chain employs TRBV29-1 and TRBJ1-5, with D unclear. With 0 bases removed from V and 11 bases from J, the gap between germline ends came to 8 bases. This CDR3 has 11 amino acids. Germline V gives CDR1 SQVTM, CDR2 ANQGSEA. The CDR3 here is CSVEDMGSQHF. The CDR3 DNA reads TGCAGCGTTGAAGATATGGGGTCCCAGCATTTT.

This clone was seen only once. The chain combines TRBV4-1 with TRBJ2-3; tentatively, D is TRBD1 or TRBD2 (5 bases each). Per the germline V gene, CDR1 is MGHRA and CDR2 is YSYEKL. V gave up 4 bases and J gave up 2 bases, with 25 bases separating them. This CDR3 comprises 19 residues. The CDR3 here is CASSPTGTLPGYATDTQYF. CDR3 sequence (DNA): TGCGCCAGCAGCCCGACTGGGACCCTACCCGGGTATGCCACAGATACGCAGTATTTT.

The chain is built from TRBV5-5 and TRBJ1-2; possible D gene TRBD1, 5 bases. CDR1 is SGHKS and CDR2 is YYEKEE in the germline V gene (reference sequence). The CDR3 spans 13 residues. Trimming stripped 4 bases from V and 11 bases from J, with 18 bases between. The CDR3 sequence: CASSPGGVLRYTF. CDR3 nucleotide sequence: TGTGCCAGCAGCCCCGGAGGGGTACTGAGATACACCTTC.

CDR3 sequence (DNA): TGTGCCAGCAGCTTAAAACCCAGAGGACTAGCGGGAGTTATCGATGAGCAGTTCTTC. Protein: CASSLKPRGLAGVIDEQFF. This chain joins TRBV7-3 and TRBJ2-1; 13 bases align to TRBD2. With V trimmed by 1 base and J by 8 bases, 14 bases remained unmatched. CDR3 length: 19 amino acids. CDR1 is SGHTA, CDR2 FQGTGA, per germline.

V gene TRBV19 combines with J gene TRBJ1-5, with D uncertain. Trimming removed 4 bases at V and 3 bases at J, with 13 bases between. The CDR3 covers 15 residues. Looked up from germline, CDR1 is LNHDA and CDR2 is SQIVND (reference sequence). The chain's CDR3 is CASSTSRSYNQPQHF. In nucleotides, the CDR3 is TGTGCCAGTAGTACCTCACGAAGCTACAATCAGCCCCAGCATTTT.

The rearrangement joins TRBV4-1 to TRBJ2-6; a weak D match, TRBD2 (6 bases). This CDR3 spans 19 amino acids. Germline loops: CDR1 MGHRA, CDR2 YSYEKL. V was cut by 1 base and J by 2 bases, with 18 bases left in between. The CDR3 region is CASSQVGAGIGPGANVLTF. The DNA of the CDR3 is TGCGCCAGCAGCCAAGTAGGGGCGGGAATTGGTCCTGGGGCCAACGTCCTGACTTTC.

The J gene is TRBJ2-3, the V gene TRBV9; 7 positions agree with TRBD2. Germline CDR1 reads SGDLS; CDR2 reads YYNGEE. After removal of 4 bases from V and 3 bases from J, the junction contained 14 bases not matched to a gene. This CDR3 contains 17 residues. CDR3 amino acids: CASSSLQTGGTTDTQYF. Written as DNA, the CDR3 is TGTGCCAGCAGCTCACTCCAGACGGGGGGTACGACAGATACGCAGTATTTT.

V and J are TRBV5-6 and TRBJ2-7; D possibly corresponds to TRBD2 (5 bases). The V end lost 4 bases, the J end lost 4 bases, and 12 bases lay between the germline ends. Germline assignment: CDR1 SGHDT and CDR2 YYEEEE. The CDR3 has 13 residues. The CDR3 DNA reads TGTGCCAGCAGCCAACTAGACCGGTACGAGCAGTACTTC. Protein product: CASSQLDRYEQYF.

The V gene is TRBV5-1, the J gene TRBJ2-2; TRBD1 agrees at 7 bases. The CDR3 sequence is 16 residues long. Germline values: CDR1 SGHRS, CDR2 YFSETQ. The V and J ends lost 4 bases and 2 bases, in that order; junction bases with no gene match: 8. The CDR3 nucleotides are TGCGCCAGCAGCCTGCCCAAGGGGGCAAACACCGGGGAGCTGTTTTTT. This sequence encodes CASSLPKGANTGELFF.

V usage is TRBV7-3 and J usage is TRBJ2-3; D is undetermined. CDR3 length: 14 residues. Germline CDR1 SGHTA, CDR2 FQGTGA. The V end was cut by 1 base, the J end by 1 base, with 6 bases between. CDR3 bases: TGTGCCAGCAGCTTAAACCTTGGCACAGATACGCAGTATTTT. Translating gives CASSLNLGTDTQYF. The variable domain in full, completed from reference TRBV7-3 and TRBJ2-3, reads GAGVSQTPSNKVTEKGKYVELRCDPISGHTALYWYRQSLGQGPEFLIYFQGTGAADDSGLPNDRFFAVRPEGSVSTLKIQRTERGDSAVYLCASSLNLGTDTQYFGPGTRLTVL.

This sequence joins TRBV4-1 and TRBJ2-1; the D gene is possibly TRBD2 (7 bases). This CDR3 spans 14 amino acids. Trimming removed 7 bases at V and 10 bases at J, with 20 bases between. CDR1 is MGHRA, CDR2 YSYEKL, per germline. The CDR3 DNA reads as TGCGCCAGCACTAAAAGAGGGGGGGATTTGGAGCAGTTCTTC. It encodes CASTKRGGDLEQFF.

The chain carries TRBV27 and TRBJ2-3; 11 nucleotides match TRBD2. With 3 bases clipped from V and 1 base from J, the junction kept 9 bases outside the gene matches. The CDR3 covers 18 residues. The germline V gene has CDR1 MNHEY and CDR2 SMNVEV (reference sequence). CDR3 in DNA: TGTGCCAGCAGTTTGTATCTAGCGGGAGGATTGGGCACAGATACGCAGTATTTT. Amino acid sequence: CASSLYLAGGLGTDTQYF.

The rearrangement joins TRBV11-2 to TRBJ1-3, with 9 bases matching TRBD1. This CDR3 spans 16 amino acids. V lost 4 bases to trimming and J lost 2 bases; unmatched junction nucleotides: 6. In germline, CDR1 is SGHAT, CDR2 FQNNGV. The CDR3 DNA sequence: TGTGCCAGCAGCTATCTGACAGGGGGGACTGGAAACACCATATATTTT. Protein product: CASSYLTGGTGNTIYF. The variable domain in full, completed from reference TRBV11-2 and TRBJ1-3, reads EAGVAQSPRYKIIEKRQSVAFWCNPISGHATLYWYQQILGQGPKLLIQFQNNGVVDDSQLPKDRFSAERLKGVDSTLKIQPAKLEDSAVYLCASSYLTGGTGNTIYFGEGSWLTVV.

This clone occurred a few times. This sequence joins TRBV7-3 and TRBJ1-1; no definite D call. Trimming took off 2 bases at V and 0 bases at J, with 7 bases between the two ends. The CDR3 runs to 14 residues. Germline V CDR1 and CDR2: SGHTA, FQGTGA. The chain's CDR3 is CASSLAGMNTEAFF. CDR3 coding DNA: TGTGCCAGCAGCTTAGCCGGCATGAACACTGAAGCTTTCTTT.

This chain links TRBV28 with TRBJ2-7; 10 bases are shared with TRBD1. CDR1 and CDR2 from the germline V gene are MDHEN and SYDVKM. The J segment lost 0 bases and the V segment lost 5 bases, leaving 4 bases of the junction unmatched. This CDR3 has 15 amino acids. CDR3 sequence: CASSTTGGASYEQYF. The CDR3 DNA reads as TGTGCCAGCAGTACGACAGGGGGCGCCTCCTACGAGCAGTACTTC.

This chain joins TRBV28 and TRBJ2-1, with D hard to call. The CDR3 is made up of 14 amino acids. CDR1 and CDR2 from the germline V gene are MDHEN and SYDVKM. V lost 7 bases and J 6 bases, leaving 16 bases between the germline ends. CDR3 sequence: CASTESRTGNEQFF. The CDR3 DNA is TGTGCCAGCACCGAATCTAGGACGGGCAATGAGCAGTTCTTC.

The chain carries TRBV6-5 and TRBJ2-1; 8 nucleotides align to TRBD1. Losses at the gene ends were 6 bases for V and 2 bases for J; bases not matched to a gene: 6. Germline-derived CDR1 and CDR2 are MNHEY and SVGAGI. This CDR3 is 15 amino acids long. CDR3 sequence (DNA): TGTGCCAGCAGGGAGGGGACAGGAACCTACAATGAGCAGTTCTTC. This translates into CASREGTGTYNEQFF.

The genes are TRBV5-1 and TRBJ2-7; D gene uncertain. Trimming left V 7 bases short and J 2 bases short, with 16 bases between. The CDR3 runs to 14 residues. Germline assignment: CDR1 SGHRS and CDR2 YFSETQ. The CDR3 region is CASAVTAGTYEQYF. The CDR3 region has the DNA TGCGCCAGCGCCGTCACGGCAGGCACCTACGAGCAGTACTTC.

In this sample, this clone turned up once. The same CDR3 is also encoded by other DNA sequences in this sample. This rearrangement joins TRBV18 to TRBJ2-3; D gene ambiguous. CDR3 size: 13 residues. Germline V CDR1 and CDR2: KGHSH, LQKENI. Trimming pared 3 bases from V and 2 bases from J, leaving 6 bases between. CDR3 sequence reads: CASSPPSTDTQYF. CDR3 nucleotide sequence: TGTGCCAGCTCACCCCCATCCACAGATACGCAGTATTTT.

This rearrangement joins TRBV5-8 to TRBJ2-7; D gene ambiguous. Per germline, CDR1 SGHTS and CDR2 YDEGEE. Between the trimmed V and J ends, which lost 2 bases and 3 bases, there was a span of 9 bases. This CDR3 has 13 residues. CDR3 DNA: TGTGCCAGCAGCTTTCGGCAGCTCTACGAGCAGTACTTC. Protein sequence: CASSFRQLYEQYF.

The chain recombines TRBV2 with TRBJ2-7; TRBD2 agrees at 8 bases. This CDR3 region has 16 residues. The ends lost 4 bases at V and 4 bases at J; junction bases unmatched: 12. CDR1 is SNHLY and CDR2 is FYNNEI in the germline V gene. Here the CDR3 DNA reads TGTGCCAGCAGTGGGTCGGCGGGGGGCGTTAGGTACGAGCAGTACTTC. Translating gives CASSGSAGGVRYEQYF.

V gene TRBV19 combines with J gene TRBJ1-2; D gene ambiguous. This CDR3 spans 14 amino acids. V gave up 8 bases and J gave up 6 bases, with 19 bases separating them. In germline, CDR1 is LNHDA, CDR2 SQIVND (reference sequence). The CDR3, as DNA: TGTGCCAGTCCTTGGAGGGAGACGGACCATGGCTACACCTTC. It yields the protein CASPWRETDHGYTF.

V and J are TRBV2 and TRBJ2-5; 9 bases are shared with TRBD1. This CDR3 spans 15 amino acids. Germline V lookup: CDR1 SNHLY, CDR2 FYNNEI. With V trimmed by 6 bases and J by 4 bases, 9 bases remained unmatched. CDR3 nucleotides: TGTGCCAGCAGGGGCGGGACAGGGATTGGAGAGACCCAGTACTTC. It encodes CASRGGTGIGETQYF.

The V call is TRBV9, the J call TRBJ2-3; no definite D call. V was shortened by 5 bases and J by 0 bases, with 13 bases between the two germline ends. This CDR3 region has 15 residues. Per germline, CDR1 SGDLS and CDR2 YYNGEE. This chain's CDR3 is CASSGVGLSTDTQYF. The CDR3 nucleotides read TGTGCCAGCAGTGGGGTTGGGCTCAGCACAGATACGCAGTATTTT. Full variable domain (rest looked up from reference TRBV9 and TRBJ2-3): DSGVTQTPKHLITATGQRVTLRCSPRSGDLSVYWYQQSLDQGLQFLIQYYNGEERAKGNILERFSAQQFPDLHSELNLSSLELGDSALYFCASSGVGLSTDTQYFGPGTRLTVL.

This chain uses TRBV11-1 with TRBJ2-2; D unclear. The V end was cut by 5 bases, the J end by 2 bases, with 6 bases between. Germline CDR1 is SGHAT and CDR2 is FQDESV (reference sequence). The CDR3 consists of 13 residues. For the CDR3, the DNA is TGTGCCAGCAGCGACCATAACACCGGGGAGCTGTTTTTT. Translation: CASSDHNTGELFF.